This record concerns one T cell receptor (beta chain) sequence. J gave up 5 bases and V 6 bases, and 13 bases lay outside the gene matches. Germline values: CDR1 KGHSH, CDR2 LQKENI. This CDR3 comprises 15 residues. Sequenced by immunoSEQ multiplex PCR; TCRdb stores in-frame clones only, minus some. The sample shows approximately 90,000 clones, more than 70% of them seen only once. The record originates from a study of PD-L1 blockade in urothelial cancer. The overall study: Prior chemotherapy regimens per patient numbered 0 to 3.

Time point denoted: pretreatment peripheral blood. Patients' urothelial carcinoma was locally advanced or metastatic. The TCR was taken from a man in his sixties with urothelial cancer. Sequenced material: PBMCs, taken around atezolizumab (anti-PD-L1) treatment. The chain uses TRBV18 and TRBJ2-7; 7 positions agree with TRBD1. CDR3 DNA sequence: TGTGCCAGCTCGAGACAGGGCAATGGGGGCGACGAGCAGTACTTC. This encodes CASSRQGNGGDEQYF.